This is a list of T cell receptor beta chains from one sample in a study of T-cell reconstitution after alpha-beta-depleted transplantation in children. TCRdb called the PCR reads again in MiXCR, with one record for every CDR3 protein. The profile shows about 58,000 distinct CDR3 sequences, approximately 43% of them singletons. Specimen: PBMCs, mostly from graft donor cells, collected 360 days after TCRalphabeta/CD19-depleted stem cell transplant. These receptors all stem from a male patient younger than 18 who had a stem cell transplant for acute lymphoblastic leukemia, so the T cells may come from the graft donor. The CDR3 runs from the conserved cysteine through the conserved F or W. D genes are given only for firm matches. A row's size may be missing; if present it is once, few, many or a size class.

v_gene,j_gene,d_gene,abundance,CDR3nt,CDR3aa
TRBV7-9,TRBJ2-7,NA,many,TGTGCCAGCAGTCGACAGGAAGCATACTCCTACGAGCAGTACTTC,CASSRQEAYSYEQYF
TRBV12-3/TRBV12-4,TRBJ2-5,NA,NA,TGTGCCAGCAGTTTAGGGTCTAGTTCGGTGGCGGCCCAGTACTTC,CASSLGSSSVAAQYF
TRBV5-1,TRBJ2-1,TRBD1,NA,TGCGCCAGCAGCTTGGAGGGACAGCTCTACAATGAGCAGTTCTTC,CASSLEGQLYNEQFF
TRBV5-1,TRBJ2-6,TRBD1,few,TGCGCCAGCACAGCAGGGGGCCTCTCTGGGGCCAACGTCCTGACTTTC,CASTAGGLSGANVLTF
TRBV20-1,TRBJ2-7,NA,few,TGCAGTGCTAGAGCTCACCGCTCCTACGAGCAGTACTTC,CSARAHRSYEQYF
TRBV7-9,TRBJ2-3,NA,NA,TGTGCCAGCAGCTTAGGCCGGGGAGCCCTCGAAGATACGCAGTATTTT,CASSLGRGALEDTQYF
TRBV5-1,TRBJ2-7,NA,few,TGCGCCAGCAGCTTGGTAGAGGGTTCCTACGAGCAGTACTTC,CASSLVEGSYEQYF
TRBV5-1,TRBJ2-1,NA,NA,TGCGCCAGCAGCTTGGATTATTACAATGAGCAGTTCTTC,CASSLDYYNEQFF
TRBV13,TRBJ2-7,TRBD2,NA,TGTGCCAGCAGCCCCTTGGGGGGGGGCGAGCAGTACTTC,CASSPLGGGEQYF
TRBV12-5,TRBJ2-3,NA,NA,TGTGCTAGTGCTTTAAGCGGCCCAGATACGCAGTATTTT,CASALSGPDTQYF